The subject of this entry is one T cell receptor beta chain. Its specificity is unknown. Trimming pared 0 bases from V and 8 bases from J, leaving 11 bases between. This CDR3 contains 14 residues. Germline V gene sequence: CDR1 SGHKS, CDR2 YYEKEE (reference sequence). As processed by the authors: Out-of-frame sequences were removed, leaving a few million distinct TCRbeta sequences. Produced via immunoSEQ multiplex PCR; TCRdb's table is partial and in-frame only. The DNA gave D and trimming, while V, J and clone size come from that table. The sample holds around 60,000 clones, 82% seen once. The record originates from a study of memory CD4+ T cells and cytomegalovirus serostatus. Study conclusions and caveats: Each of approximately 69 CMV-associated TCRbeta sequences occurred in one to five individuals.

The sort gate was single viable CD3+CD4+CD8-CD45RO+ cells for memory CD4+ T cells. The specimen was memory CD4+ T cells from blood. This clonotype originated in an adult in good health and CMV-seronegative. J is TRBJ1-4 and V is TRBV5-5, with D maybe TRBD1 (5 bases). The CDR3 DNA sequence: TGTGCCAGCAGCTTGGTACAGGATGGAGAAAAACTGTTTTTT. This translates into CASSLVQDGEKLFF.